Following are 29 T cell receptor beta chains from one sample sequenced in a study of T cell changes during pregnancy in multiple sclerosis. Sequenced by immunoSEQ multiplex PCR; TCRdb stores in-frame clones only, minus some. Altogether roughly 99,000 clones are present, 85% to 95% being singletons, with the ten largest covering less than 0.85%. This specimen was peripheral blood, taken in the third trimester of pregnancy. All receptors come from a female donor in good health, enrolled as a control in a pregnancy study.

This chain uses TRBV7-6 with TRBJ2-3, with 8 bases aligning to TRBD2. V was pared by 2 bases and J by 1 base, with 5 bases of the junction left unmatched. The CDR3 loop spans 16 amino acids. Germline V gene data show CDR1 as SGHVS and CDR2 as FNYEAQ. In nucleotides, the CDR3 is TGTGCCAGCAGCTTATGGACGGGGGGGCGCACAGATACGCAGTATTTT. It is translated as CASSLWTGGRTDTQYF. Full variable domain (rest looked up from reference TRBV7-6 and TRBJ2-3): GAGVSQSPRYKVTKRGQDVALRCDPISGHVSLYWYRQALGQGPEFLTYFNYEAQQDKSGLPNDRFSAERPEGSISTLTIQRTEQRDSAMYRCASSLWTGGRTDTQYFGPGTRLTVL.

The chain combines TRBV23-1 with TRBJ2-1; TRBD1 matches 10 bases. TRBV23-1 belongs to the ORF category, with a function that is uncertain. The CDR3 runs to 16 residues. The V and J ends lost 2 bases and 4 bases, in that order; junction bases with no gene match: 5. This CDR3 reads CASSQGTGVPYNEQFF. The DNA of the CDR3 is TGCGCCAGCAGTCAAGGGACAGGGGTCCCTTACAATGAGCAGTTCTTC.

The chain couples TRBV6-4 to TRBJ2-5, with 8 bases that match TRBD1. This CDR3 comprises 13 residues. In germline, CDR1 is MRHNA, CDR2 SNTAGT. Trimming took 4 bases from V and 3 from J; bases not matched to a gene: 1. The DNA for the CDR3 is TGTGCCAGCAGTGCAGGGGGCGAAGAGACCCAGTACTTC. Protein product: CASSAGGEETQYF.

This chain's CDR3 is CASSPQGQGISQPQHF. CDR3 sequence (DNA): TGTGCCAGCAGCCCCCAGGGACAGGGGATAAGTCAGCCCCAGCATTTT. The chain recombines TRBV4-2 with TRBJ1-5; 10 bases agree with TRBD1. V trimming: 4 bases; J trimming: 6 bases; junction bases outside the gene matches: 9. CDR1 LGHNA and CDR2 YNFKEQ come from the germline V gene. The CDR3 runs to 16 residues.

CDR3 bases: TGTGCCACGTCGGGACAGAACCTCTATGGCTACACCTTC. Amino acids: CATSGQNLYGYTF. The chain is built from TRBV7-2 and TRBJ1-2; 7 bases map to TRBD1. This CDR3 has 13 residues. Germline V lookup: CDR1 SGHTA, CDR2 FQGNSA. The V and J ends lost 10 bases and 4 bases, in that order; junction bases with no gene match: 9.

This chain connects TRBV5-1 to TRBJ1-1; 7 bases map to TRBD1. Losses at the gene ends were 0 bases for V and 0 bases for J; bases not matched to a gene: 8. CDR3 length: 17 residues. From germline, CDR1 is SGHRS and CDR2 YFSETQ. The chain's CDR3 is CASSLVAGGTLNTEAFF. The CDR3 region has the DNA TGCGCCAGCAGCTTGGTGGCAGGGGGGACTTTGAACACTGAAGCTTTCTTT.

V gene TRBV11-3 combines with J gene TRBJ2-7; D perhaps matches TRBD2 (5 bases). Germline V gene sequence: CDR1 SGHNT, CDR2 YENEEA. This CDR3 is built from 15 residues. Trimming pared 5 bases from V and 3 bases from J, leaving 17 bases between. In nucleotides, the CDR3 is TGTGCCAGCAGCCAGGAGGACCGACCACGCTACGAGCAGTACTTC. Its protein product is CASSQEDRPRYEQYF.

This chain uses TRBV7-3 with TRBJ2-5, with D perhaps matching TRBD2 (7 bases). The CDR3 totals 14 residues. Per germline, CDR1 SGHTA and CDR2 FQGTGA. Trimming shortened V by 5 bases and J by 5 bases, and 15 bases separated the two germline ends. This CDR3 reads CASSNPGGGETQYF. Here the CDR3 DNA reads TGTGCCAGCAGCAACCCGGGGGGCGGGGAGACCCAGTACTTC.

The chain joins TRBV4-2 to TRBJ2-2, with TRBD2 identical over 10 bases. The CDR3 is 16 amino acids. Looked up from germline, CDR1 is LGHNA and CDR2 is YNFKEQ. The J segment lost 1 base and the V segment lost 4 bases, leaving 3 bases of the junction unmatched. CDR3 loop: CASSLASGGNTGELFF. In DNA form, the CDR3 reads TGTGCCAGCAGCCTAGCTAGCGGGGGGAACACCGGGGAGCTGTTTTTT.

This clone has only one observation. The rearrangement uses TRBV6-5 and TRBJ1-2; D unclear. Trimming took off 5 bases at V and 0 bases at J, with 7 bases between the two ends. Germline V lookup: CDR1 MNHEY, CDR2 SVGAGI. This CDR3 comprises 13 residues. CDR3 region: CASSISPNYGYTF. The CDR3 DNA sequence: TGTGCCAGCAGTATATCCCCTAACTATGGCTACACCTTC.

This clone was seen a single time. V gene TRBV4-3 combines with J gene TRBJ2-1; TRBD2 matches at 9 bases. The CDR3 is made up of 20 amino acids. Per germline, CDR1 LGHNA and CDR2 YSLEER. J lost 0 bases, V lost 0 bases, and 12 bases had no gene match. This CDR3 reads CASSQDPFLAGYSSYNEQFF. In nucleotides, the CDR3 is TGCGCCAGCAGCCAAGATCCATTTCTAGCGGGGTATAGCTCCTACAATGAGCAGTTCTTC.

This rearrangement joins TRBV9 to TRBJ1-2; TRBD1 matches 8 bases. The length of the CDR3 is 14 residues. The V gene's germline CDR1 is SGDLS and CDR2 YYNGEE. V dropped 4 bases and J dropped 5; count of bases not matched to a gene: 7. This chain's CDR3 is CASSPRQGIYGYTF. The CDR3 DNA is TGTGCCAGCAGCCCTCGACAGGGGATATATGGCTACACCTTC.

This clone was counted once. The CDR3 nucleotides are TGCAGCGTTGATGGGACAGGGGGCTTTGGCTACACCTTC. This translates into CSVDGTGGFGYTF. V and J are TRBV29-1 and TRBJ1-2, with TRBD1 identical over 12 bases. This CDR3 spans 13 amino acids. Germline V gives CDR1 SQVTM, CDR2 ANQGSEA. J lost 7 bases, V lost 3 bases, and 3 bases had no gene match.

The V gene is TRBV7-2, the J gene TRBJ1-2, with a weak D call TRBD1 (5 bases). CDR1 is SGHTA and CDR2 is FQGNSA in the germline V gene. The ends were cut back, 1 base at V and 8 bases at J, with 8 bases in the middle. This CDR3 is 12 amino acids long. This CDR3 reads CASSLDGGGYTF. The CDR3 DNA follows: TGTGCCAGCAGCTTAGACGGGGGGGGCTACACCTTC.

V and J are TRBV18 and TRBJ1-2, with 8 bases matching TRBD1. Germline values: CDR1 KGHSH, CDR2 LQKENI. V trimming: 2 bases; J trimming: 0 bases; junction bases outside the gene matches: 5. CDR3 length equals 16 residues. The CDR3 reads CASSPRQGITNYGYTF. CDR3 nucleotide sequence: TGTGCCAGCTCACCAAGACAGGGGATAACTAACTATGGCTACACCTTC.

This chain links TRBV5-1 with TRBJ2-5; 7 nucleotides align to TRBD2. The J segment lost 4 bases and the V segment lost 4 bases, leaving 10 bases of the junction unmatched. Germline CDR1 reads SGHRS; CDR2 reads YFSETQ. CDR3 size: 15 residues. In DNA, the CDR3 is TGCGCCAGCAGCGAGAACGGGGAGCGGGGAGAGACCCAGTACTTC. Protein sequence: CASSENGERGETQYF.

The chain couples TRBV10-1 to TRBJ1-1; no clear D gene. Germline V gene lookup returns CDR1 WNHNN and CDR2 SYGVQD (reference sequence). Trimming left V 6 bases short and J 1 base short, with 18 bases between. The CDR3 is made up of 16 amino acids. For the CDR3, the DNA is TGCGCCAGCAGGCAAGCGCAGACCGCACCGAACACTGAAGCTTTCTTT. This translates into CASRQAQTAPNTEAFF.

This clone appeared once. The CDR3 DNA sequence: TGTGCCAGCAGCCCCGAGGGAGGGATACATGGCTACACCTTC. Translating it yields CASSPEGGIHGYTF. The rearrangement uses TRBV5-4 and TRBJ1-2; no clear D gene. The V end was cut by 4 bases, the J end by 6 bases, with 16 bases between. There are 14 residues in the CDR3. Germline CDR1 is SGHNT and CDR2 is YYREEE (reference sequence).

This chain uses TRBV5-1 with TRBJ2-1, with 7 bases fitting TRBD1. V was clipped by 0 bases and J by 5 bases; unmatched bases: 5. The CDR3 has 15 residues. Germline V lookup: CDR1 SGHRS, CDR2 YFSETQ. The CDR3 region is CASSLVQGRNNEQFF. DNA of the CDR3: TGCGCCAGCAGCTTGGTACAGGGGCGAAACAATGAGCAGTTCTTC.

This chain joins TRBV6-5 and TRBJ2-7, with 7 bases matching TRBD1. The CDR3 is 15 amino acids. With V trimmed by 2 bases and J by 3 bases, 7 bases remained unmatched. Germline loops: CDR1 MNHEY, CDR2 SVGAGI. The CDR3 sequence is CASSYGPGQSYEQYF. CDR3 nucleotides: TGTGCCAGCAGTTACGGACCGGGACAGAGCTACGAGCAGTACTTC.

The chain has TRBV5-4 and TRBJ2-3; no reliable D call. The CDR3 covers 13 residues. V lost 0 bases, J lost 3 bases, and 5 bases lay in between. Germline loops: CDR1 SGHNT, CDR2 YYREEE (reference sequence). CDR3 bases: TGTGCCAGCAGCTTGGAACAAACAGATACGCAGTATTTT. Translated, it gives CASSLEQTDTQYF.

The chain combines TRBV7-2 with TRBJ1-5, with TRBD1 identical over 9 bases. Germline V gives CDR1 SGHTA, CDR2 FQGNSA. The CDR3 sequence is 15 residues long. Unmatched junction bases numbered 2, after V lost 1 base and J lost 4 bases. This chain's CDR3 is CASSLVGTGNQPQHF. The CDR3 DNA is TGTGCCAGCAGCTTAGTCGGGACAGGGAATCAGCCCCAGCATTTT.

The chain combines TRBV6-6 with TRBJ1-5, with 9 bases matching TRBD1. Germline V gene data show CDR1 as MNHNY and CDR2 as SVGAGI (reference sequence). V dropped 6 bases and J dropped 6; count of bases not matched to a gene: 6. The CDR3 is made up of 14 amino acids. The CDR3 is CASSPGQGFQPQHF. In nucleotides, the CDR3 is TGTGCCAGCAGCCCGGGACAGGGATTTCAGCCCCAGCATTTT.

This clone occurred once. The CDR3 bases are TGTGCCTGGAGCCGGGGGGTTAGCAATCAGCCCCAGCATTTT. It codes for CAWSRGVSNQPQHF. This chain uses TRBV30 with TRBJ1-5; a weak D match, TRBD1 (5 bases). The germline V gene has CDR1 GTSNPN and CDR2 SVGIG (reference sequence). The V and J ends lost 3 bases and 0 bases respectively, with 9 bases between them. This CDR3 has 14 residues.

This rearrangement joins TRBV5-6 to TRBJ1-1; D call uncertain. Trimming took off 4 bases at V and 2 bases at J, with 12 bases between the two ends. Per germline, CDR1 SGHDT and CDR2 YYEEEE. The CDR3 is made up of 14 amino acids. DNA of the CDR3: TGTGCCAGCAGCCCGGTAGGAGGAAACACTGAAGCTTTCTTT. Translated, it gives CASSPVGGNTEAFF.

V is TRBV29-1 and J is TRBJ1-1; D not resolved. Germline V gives CDR1 SQVTM, CDR2 ANQGSEA. V was shortened by 8 bases and J by 4 bases, with 14 bases between the two germline ends. This CDR3 spans 12 amino acids. For the CDR3, the DNA is TGCAGCCCTCTGGCTAGCGGCACTGAAGCTTTCTTT. Its translation: CSPLASGTEAFF.

V gene TRBV7-2 combines with J gene TRBJ2-3; 9 bases match TRBD2. The length of the CDR3 is 16 residues. The ends lost 7 bases at V and 4 bases at J; junction bases unmatched: 12. Looked up from germline, CDR1 is SGHTA and CDR2 is FQGNSA. This chain's CDR3 is CASNRPLAGGADTQYF. The CDR3 DNA follows: TGTGCCAGCAACCGACCACTGGCGGGGGGGGCAGATACGCAGTATTTT.

V and J are TRBV25-1 and TRBJ1-1; D is possibly TRBD1 (5 bases). Germline V gene lookup returns CDR1 MGHDK and CDR2 SYGVNS. CDR3 length: 16 amino acids. Trimming cost V 6 bases and J 1 base, with 18 bases left between them. The CDR3 DNA reads TGTGCCAGCAGCTTCGGGAGGGCAGGGCCGAACACTGAAGCTTTCTTT. Its protein is CASSFGRAGPNTEAFF.

The chain combines TRBV27 with TRBJ1-4; D uncertain. The V end lost 3 bases, the J end lost 8 bases, and 4 bases lay between the germline ends. The CDR3 is 11 residues long. In germline, CDR1 is MNHEY, CDR2 SMNVEV (reference sequence). As DNA, the CDR3 is TGTGCCAGCAGTTTCGGGGAAAAACTGTTTTTT. Translation: CASSFGEKLFF.